This T cell receptor beta chain was recorded in a study of blood T cell repertoires in COVID-19. Across the study: Sites across the United States, Italy and Spain contributed samples from acute and convalescent COVID-19.

Adults between roughly 18 and 89 years of age took part from about 24 US areas. Which cohort a participant joined came from the clinical history participants gave. The repertoire was sequenced with immunoSEQ multiplex PCR; TCRdb's copy has only in-frame clones and lacks some. The table lists about 320,000 clones, 90% of them singletons. The CDR3 is 16 amino acids. Per germline, CDR1 LNHDA and CDR2 SQIVND (reference sequence). V gave up 3 bases and J gave up 0 bases, with 14 bases separating them. The receptor was isolated from a man aged 55 to 70 who had recovered from COVID-19. This chain links TRBV19 with TRBJ1-2, with D unresolved. Sequenced input: PBMCs or T cells enriched from blood (not recorded which). CDR3 residues: CASSMSWTGANYGYTF. As DNA, the CDR3 is TGTGCCAGTAGTATGTCGTGGACGGGAGCTAACTATGGCTACACCTTC. The full variable domain, completed using reference TRBV19 and TRBJ1-2, is DGGITQSPKYLFRKEGQNVTLSCEQNLNHDAMYWYRQDPGQGLRLIYYSQIVNDFQKGDIAEGYSVSREKKESFPLTVTSAQKNPTAFYLCASSMSWTGANYGYTFGSGTRLTVV.